Shown below are 8 T cell receptor beta chains from a single sample sequenced in a study of radiation and T cells in renal cell carcinoma. Time point noted: blood 2 weeks post-SBRT. The treatment: 15 Gy SBRT to primary tumor, nephrectomy 4 weeks later. Profiled with immunoSEQ multiplex PCR; TCRdb holds only in-frame clones, not every one. Here the sample spans some 75,000 clones, 82% being singletons. This specimen consisted of blood, obtained from a patient whose treatment included radiotherapy and nephrectomy. These receptors originate from a man aged 60-69 years with renal cell carcinoma.

The CDR3 DNA follows: TGCGCCAGCATTATAGGGGTCGGTTACGAGCAGTACTTC. As protein: CASIIGVGYEQYF. V and J are TRBV10-1 and TRBJ2-7; D is possibly TRBD1 (5 bases). Germline CDR1 is WNHNN and CDR2 is SYGVQD (reference sequence). Trimming cost V 7 bases and J 4 bases, with 14 bases left between them. The CDR3 has 13 residues.

This sequence joins TRBV23-1 and TRBJ2-3; no firm D call. TRBV23-1 falls under the ORF class, with uncertain function. There are 10 residues in the CDR3. This CDR3 reads CVLTTHTQYF. The DNA for the CDR3 is TGCGTCCTCACCACCCATACGCAGTATTTT.

The V call is TRBV11-2, the J call TRBJ2-2; D call uncertain. Trimming pared 5 bases from V and 3 bases from J, leaving 7 bases between. The CDR3 runs to 13 residues. The germline V gene encodes CDR1 SGHAT and CDR2 FQNNGV. Written as DNA, the CDR3 is TGTGCCAGCAGCCCCCAGTACACCGGGGAGCTGTTTTTT. As protein: CASSPQYTGELFF.

Of note for this clone: This CDR3 is also generated by other DNA sequences in the sample. The J gene is TRBJ2-4, the V gene TRBV28, with D perhaps matching TRBD1 or TRBD2 (6 bases each). CDR3 length equals 13 residues. V lost 9 bases and J 7 bases, leaving 16 bases between the germline ends. Germline CDR1 is MDHEN and CDR2 is SYDVKM. The CDR3 sequence is CASSEGGQNIQYF. As DNA, the CDR3 is TGTGCCAGTTCGGAAGGGGGGCAGAACATTCAGTACTTC.

V and J are TRBV27 and TRBJ2-3, with D perhaps given as TRBD1 or TRBD2 (5 bases each). The germline V and J ends were trimmed by 6 bases and 2 bases, with 18 bases remaining between them. This CDR3 has 16 amino acids. The germline CDR1 and CDR2 sequences are MNHEY and SMNVEV (reference sequence). The CDR3 region is CASSLTGGGNTDTQYF. In DNA, the CDR3 is TGTGCCAGCAGCTTGACGGGTGGGGGAAACACAGATACGCAGTATTTT.

The chain recombines TRBV6-5 with TRBJ1-1, with a possible D match to TRBD1 (5 bases). V was cut by 2 bases and J by 1 base, with 14 bases left in between. The CDR3 is made up of 16 amino acids. The V gene's germline CDR1 is MNHEY and CDR2 SVGAGI. Here the CDR3 reads CASSYGGAVRNTEAFF. The CDR3 DNA is TGTGCCAGCAGTTACGGAGGGGCAGTGAGGAACACTGAAGCTTTCTTT.

This chain links TRBV18 with TRBJ2-1, with 7 bases aligning to TRBD1. This CDR3 is 12 amino acids long. With 5 bases clipped from V and 8 bases from J, the junction kept 3 bases outside the gene matches. Germline V gene lookup returns CDR1 KGHSH and CDR2 LQKENI. CDR3 residues: CASSRQGHEQFF. In nucleotides, the CDR3 is TGTGCCAGCTCAAGACAGGGCCATGAGCAGTTCTTC.

The chain carries TRBV7-9 and TRBJ1-1; no reliable D call. Germline loops: CDR1 SEHNR, CDR2 FQNEAQ (reference sequence). The CDR3 covers 11 residues. V was pared by 6 bases and J by 8 bases, with 10 bases between. The CDR3 DNA reads as TGTGCCAGCAGGTTTCAAGGCGAAGCTTTCTTT. Residues: CASRFQGEAFF.